Listed here are 27 T cell receptor beta chains from one sample, sequenced in a study of T-cell memory formation after mild COVID-19 (dated by TCRdb to the early 2020s). Library preparation employed 5' RACE. Reads for this sample came from an Illumina NovaSeq 6000. In TCRdb, the public reads were trimmed at Q25 with fastp and aligned with MiXCR, with productive beta chains retained. Rows are unified per CDR3 protein, each entry keeping the most common DNA and genes. The sample has fewer than 700,000 distinct CDR3 sequences on record, around 17% of them singletons. Jointly, the top ten make up about 12% of the sample. The sequencing input was PBMCs or a T cell subset sorted from them (not recorded which). The receptor source for this set is an adult woman who had mild COVID-19 (a few samples of this study predate the infection). The sample titles of this study are shuffled in the database, so cell type and time point are left out; the donor was told from shared clones.

There are a few counts of this clonotype. The rearrangement links TRBV30 to TRBJ2-1; D call uncertain. Germline V gives CDR1 GTSNPN, CDR2 SVGIG (reference sequence). The CDR3 spans 11 residues. Trimming left V 1 base short and J 3 bases short, with 1 base between. CDR3 sequence reads: CAWSDYNEQFF. DNA for the CDR3: TGTGCCTGGAGTGACTACAATGAGCAGTTCTTC.

The CDR3 DNA reads TGTGCCAGCAGCTTAGAGGCACTAGCGGCTGCCCGTGGGGAGCTGTTTTTT. Translation gives CASSLEALAAARGELFF. The chain links TRBV7-8 to TRBJ2-2; TRBD2 matches 8 bases. Trimming took 1 base from V and 8 from J; bases not matched to a gene: 12. Germline lookup yields CDR1 SGHVS and CDR2 FQNEAQ. The length of the CDR3 is 17 residues.

The chain links TRBV7-8 to TRBJ2-7; 8 bases fit TRBD1. Germline V gives CDR1 SGHVS, CDR2 FQNEAQ. With V trimmed by 5 bases and J by 0 bases, 6 bases remained unmatched. The CDR3 loop spans 15 amino acids. In DNA, the CDR3 is TGTGCCAGCAGCGAACAGGGGGTCCTCTCCTACGAGCAGTACTTC. Translated, it gives CASSEQGVLSYEQYF.

The chain uses TRBV9 and TRBJ2-6; D is perhaps TRBD1 or TRBD2 (5 bases each). This CDR3 is 16 amino acids long. Germline V gene lookup returns CDR1 SGDLS and CDR2 YYNGEE. V lost 4 bases to trimming and J lost 2 bases, with 13 bases between them. In nucleotides, the CDR3 is TGTGCCAGCAGCCCACGCGTGGGGGCTGGGGCCAACGTCCTGACTTTC. Protein product: CASSPRVGAGANVLTF.

The gene calls are TRBV20-1 and TRBJ2-4; 10 bases match TRBD1. Germline V CDR1 and CDR2: DFQATT, SNEGSKA (reference sequence). V lost 5 bases, J lost 1 base, and 5 bases stayed unmatched. The CDR3 consists of 15 residues. The CDR3 DNA is TGCAGTGCTCCCGCGGGACAGGGGGCCAAAAACATTCAGTACTTC. This encodes CSAPAGQGAKNIQYF.

This chain joins TRBV4-2 and TRBJ2-2, with D unresolved. Per the germline V gene, CDR1 is LGHNA and CDR2 is YNFKEQ. The CDR3 has 14 residues. Trimming cost V 0 bases and J 8 bases, with 10 bases left between them. The CDR3 DNA reads as TGTGCCAGCAGCCAAGAGGAGACACCTGGGGAGCTGTTTTTT. Translation gives CASSQEETPGELFF.

There are many counts of this clonotype. The chain has TRBV19 and TRBJ2-5, with D possibly matching TRBD1 (6 bases). Trimming pared 5 bases from V and 9 bases from J, leaving 16 bases between. Germline loops: CDR1 LNHDA, CDR2 SQIVND (reference sequence). The CDR3 has 13 amino acids. DNA of the CDR3: TGTGCCAGTAGTGTACTAGGGGGTCTGCCCCAGTACTTC. This gives the protein CASSVLGGLPQYF.

V is TRBV4-1 and J is TRBJ1-2, with unresolved D. The CDR3 is 14 amino acids. Germline CDR1 reads MGHRA; CDR2 reads YSYEKL. The V end was cut by 2 bases, the J end by 4 bases, with 11 bases between. The CDR3 nucleotides are TGCGCCAGCAGCCAACTGGGCAATGCCTATGGCTACACCTTC. It encodes CASSQLGNAYGYTF.

This clonotype turned up a few times. This chain joins TRBV7-9 and TRBJ2-3, with 8 bases fitting TRBD2. This CDR3 region has 17 residues. Germline loops: CDR1 SEHNR, CDR2 FQNEAQ (reference sequence). The trim removed 5 bases at V and 0 bases at J, leaving 10 bases unmatched. CDR3 nucleotide sequence: TGTGCCAGCAGCCATACTAGCGGTTACCCGAGCACAGATACGCAGTATTTT. Protein: CASSHTSGYPSTDTQYF.

This clonotype turned up a few times. The genes are TRBV12-3 or TRBV12-4 and TRBJ2-3; 9 bases map to TRBD1. The CDR3 spans 16 residues. The V and J ends lost 4 bases and 2 bases, in that order; junction bases with no gene match: 7. CDR3: CASSSYRGRDTDTQYF. As DNA, the CDR3 is TGTGCCAGCAGTTCTTACAGGGGGCGAGACACAGATACGCAGTATTTT.

This clonotype was observed a few times. The chain is built from TRBV4-3 and TRBJ2-1; the D gene is possibly TRBD1 (6 bases). The CDR3 contains 17 residues. V was clipped by 1 base and J by 0 bases, with 13 bases between them. Germline V gene data show CDR1 as LGHNA and CDR2 as YSLEER. In DNA, the CDR3 is TGCGCCAGCAGCCAAGGTTGGGACACTTTCTCCTACAATGAGCAGTTCTTC. It encodes CASSQGWDTFSYNEQFF.

This clonotype was observed many times. This rearrangement joins TRBV12-3 or TRBV12-4 to TRBJ1-5, with TRBD1 identical over 7 bases. The CDR3 has 13 residues. V gave up 6 bases and J gave up 7 bases; unmatched junction bases: 6. The CDR3 loop is CASSRGGNQPQHF. CDR3 bases: TGTGCCAGCAGCAGGGGGGGGAACCAGCCCCAGCATTTT.

This clonotype has ten or more counts. This chain uses TRBV12-3 or TRBV12-4 with TRBJ2-4; 8 nucleotides line up with TRBD1. V shed 5 bases and J 1 base; nucleotides not matched to a gene: 7. The CDR3 totals 16 residues. CDR3 nucleotide sequence: TGTGCCAGCAGTGCGACCGGACAGGGTGCCAAAAACATTCAGTACTTC. Its protein product is CASSATGQGAKNIQYF.

This clonotype was picked up one time. The gene calls are TRBV7-6 and TRBJ1-6, with 9 bases that match TRBD1. The CDR3 totals 15 residues. V gave up 2 bases and J gave up 9 bases; unmatched junction bases: 5. Germline CDR1 and CDR2: SGHVS and FNYEAQ. The CDR3 loop is CASSLSGTGSSPLHF. CDR3 sequence (DNA): TGTGCCAGCAGCTTATCAGGGACAGGGAGTTCACCCCTCCACTTT.

The sample holds a few counts of this clonotype. The chain carries TRBV4-2 and TRBJ1-2, with 9 bases aligning to TRBD1. CDR3 length equals 15 residues. Trimming took 0 bases from V and 4 from J; bases not matched to a gene: 3. Germline assignment: CDR1 LGHNA and CDR2 YNFKEQ. CDR3 sequence (DNA): TGTGCCAGCAGCCAAGACCGGACAGGGGCCTATGGCTACACCTTC. This translates into CASSQDRTGAYGYTF.

The chain employs TRBV6-6 and TRBJ2-7, with D perhaps TRBD1 (5 bases). The CDR3 has 14 amino acids. Trimming took 2 bases from V and 2 from J, leaving 10 bases between them. Germline CDR1 and CDR2: MNHNY and SVGAGI (reference sequence). CDR3 in DNA: TGTGCCAGCAGTTACCAGGGTGGACCCTACGAGCAGTACTTC. Amino acids: CASSYQGGPYEQYF.

This clonotype was seen only a few times. This chain uses TRBV12-3 or TRBV12-4 with TRBJ2-2, with 7 bases matching TRBD1. V shed 1 base, J shed 3 bases, and the junction held 5 bases outside the gene matches. CDR3 length equals 16 residues. CDR3 bases: TGTGCCAGCAGTTTAGTACAGGGGACCTACACCGGGGAGCTGTTTTTT. Amino acids: CASSLVQGTYTGELFF.

The gene calls are TRBV10-3 and TRBJ2-1; 10 nucleotides line up with TRBD1. This CDR3 has 16 residues. V lost 4 bases to trimming and J lost 8 bases; unmatched junction nucleotides: 11. The V gene's germline CDR1 is ENHRY and CDR2 SYGVKD. For the CDR3, the DNA is TGTGCCATCAGTGGGGGGCCGGGACAGGGGTACGATGAGCAGTTCTTC. It specifies CAISGGPGQGYDEQFF.

In its sample, this clonotype was seen a few times. The chain has TRBV2 and TRBJ2-4; the D is unclear. This CDR3 contains 11 residues. Trimming cost V 8 bases and J 6 bases, with 8 bases left between them. Germline V lookup: CDR1 SNHLY, CDR2 FYNNEI. CDR3 amino acids: CASWYGNIQYF. CDR3 coding DNA: TGTGCCAGCTGGTACGGAAACATTCAGTACTTC.

This clonotype was found a few times. V gene TRBV18 combines with J gene TRBJ1-1; unclear D gene. V lost 2 bases, J lost 1 base, and 11 bases lay in between. The CDR3 contains 15 residues. Germline lookup yields CDR1 KGHSH and CDR2 LQKENI. The CDR3 loop is CASSPKWGGNTEAFF. The CDR3, as DNA: TGTGCCAGCTCACCAAAGTGGGGAGGGAACACTGAAGCTTTCTTT. Supplemented by reference TRBV18 and TRBJ1-1, the full variable domain reads NAGVMQNPRHLVRRRGQEARLRCSPMKGHSHVYWYRQLPEEGLKFMVYLQKENIIDESGMPKERFSAEFPKEGPSILRIQQVVRGDSAAYFCASSPKWGGNTEAFFGQGTRLTVV.

The rearrangement uses TRBV30 and TRBJ1-6; 7 bases agree with TRBD1. Looked up from germline, CDR1 is GTSNPN and CDR2 is SVGIG (reference sequence). CDR3 length equals 14 residues. After removal of 5 bases from V and 5 bases from J, the junction contained 6 bases not matched to a gene. CDR3 residues: CAWAGQPNNSPLHF. The CDR3, as DNA: TGTGCCTGGGCGGGACAGCCAAATAATTCACCCCTCCACTTT.

This clonotype was recorded at least ten times. V usage is TRBV7-9 and J usage is TRBJ2-1; 10 positions agree with TRBD1. CDR1 and CDR2 (germline): SEHNR, FQNEAQ (reference sequence). The CDR3 is made up of 15 amino acids. V lost 3 bases and J lost 4; bases outside the gene matches: 3. The CDR3 DNA sequence: TGTGCCAGCAGCTTCGGGACAGGGGAATACAATGAGCAGTTCTTC. Amino acids: CASSFGTGEYNEQFF. The entire variable domain, with the rest obtained from reference TRBV7-9 and TRBJ2-1, is as follows: DTGVSQNPRHKITKRGQNVTFRCDPISEHNRLYWYRQTLGQGPEFLTYFQNEAQLEKSRLLSDRFSAERPKGSFSTLEIQRTEQGDSAMYLCASSFGTGEYNEQFFGPGTRLTVL.

This clonotype came up a few times. V usage is TRBV11-2 and J usage is TRBJ2-2, with 8 bases fitting TRBD1. Germline CDR1 is SGHAT and CDR2 is FQNNGV. V dropped 4 bases and J dropped 2; count of bases not matched to a gene: 6. CDR3 length: 16 residues. CDR3 sequence reads: CASSWATGVNTGELFF. The CDR3 nucleotides are TGTGCCAGCAGCTGGGCGACAGGGGTAAACACCGGGGAGCTGTTTTTT.

This clonotype was seen a few times. The V gene is TRBV6-5, the J gene TRBJ1-4; D unresolved. Between the trimmed V and J ends, which lost 2 bases and 0 bases, there was a span of 7 bases. Per germline, CDR1 MNHEY and CDR2 SVGAGI. This CDR3 spans 15 amino acids. In DNA form, the CDR3 reads TGTGCCAGCAGTTACGTGGGTGCAACTAATGAAAAACTGTTTTTT. Translating it yields CASSYVGATNEKLFF.

CDR3 sequence: CASSQGEGTGKQYF. CDR3 DNA sequence: TGCGCCAGCAGCCAAGGAGAGGGGACGGGCAAGCAGTACTTC. The genes are TRBV4-3 and TRBJ2-7; D tentatively fits TRBD1 or TRBD2 (5 bases each). Germline CDR1 is LGHNA and CDR2 is YSLEER. Trimming left V 1 base short and J 8 bases short, with 15 bases between. This CDR3 contains 14 residues.

This clonotype was seen a few times. J is TRBJ2-1 and V is TRBV5-6; D is possibly TRBD2 (5 bases). Trimming took off 3 bases at V and 1 base at J, with 20 bases between the two ends. The length of the CDR3 is 18 residues. The germline CDR1 and CDR2 sequences are SGHDT and YYEEEE. The CDR3 loop is CASSSVVGLSGSYNEQFF. The CDR3 DNA reads as TGTGCCAGCAGCTCGGTGGTCGGGCTAAGCGGTTCCTACAATGAGCAGTTCTTC.

The chain employs TRBV24-1 and TRBJ2-1, with D possibly being TRBD2 (5 bases). Germline V gene lookup returns CDR1 KGHDR and CDR2 SFDVKD. CDR3 length: 17 amino acids. The V and J ends lost 1 base and 0 bases respectively, with 12 bases between them. This chain's CDR3 is CATSDFQAGGSYNEQFF. For the CDR3, the DNA is TGTGCCACCAGTGATTTCCAGGCGGGTGGCTCCTACAATGAGCAGTTCTTC.